The following is a TCR beta chain sequence with its context. This sample stems from a study of blood T cell repertoires in COVID-19. Across the whole study: Acute and convalescent COVID-19 specimens originated in the United States, Italy and Spain. PBMCs, B-cell-depleted T cells, or T cells were the source of the cDNA or gDNA that made up the material.

This CDR3 has 15 amino acids. V dropped 4 bases and J dropped 4 bases, with 14 bases sitting between them. Germline V gene data show CDR1 as SGHVS and CDR2 as FNYEAQ. Under the authors' procedure: Quantification of nucleated cells was approximated via reference gene primer amplification. The data were produced by immunoSEQ multiplex PCR, yet TCRdb's version contains in-frame clones alone and is incomplete. The D gene and trimming were derived from the DNA, and the V and J assignments and clone size from that table. Of tens of thousands of clones listed, 80% were seen once; the top ten hold over 15%. The V call is TRBV7-6, the J call TRBJ1-5, with D tentatively TRBD1 (5 bases). The sample was peripheral blood. The clonotype comes from a woman older than 75 with acute or convalescent COVID-19. CDR3 nucleotides: TGTGCCAGCAGCTCAAAGACAGTAAATAATCAGCCCCAGCATTTT. Its protein is CASSSKTVNNQPQHF.